Following are 8 T cell receptor beta chains from one sample sequenced in a study of T cell responses to AZD1222 COVID-19 vaccine. The data were produced by immunoSEQ multiplex PCR, yet TCRdb's version contains in-frame clones alone and is incomplete. The sample lists more than 150,000 clones; 87% were seen once. Sequences were derived from peripheral blood, sampled 28 days after the second AZD1222 dose. The receptors shown here come from an adult who received the AZD1222 COVID-19 vaccine.

This clone was detected only a few times. The rearrangement links TRBV27 to TRBJ2-3, with TRBD2 as a possible D gene (7 bases). This CDR3 is built from 15 residues. The V end lost 2 bases, the J end lost 5 bases, and 14 bases lay between the germline ends. Germline CDR1 is MNHEY and CDR2 is SMNVEV (reference sequence). CDR3 nucleotide sequence: TGTGCCAGCAGTTTAAGGGGGAGGGCCAGAGATACGCAGTATTTT. Its protein is CASSLRGRARDTQYF.

J is TRBJ2-7 and V is TRBV18; D may match TRBD1 or TRBD2 (5 bases each). Germline CDR1 and CDR2: KGHSH and LQKENI. This CDR3 spans 16 amino acids. With 0 bases removed from V and 6 bases from J, the gap between germline ends came to 18 bases. The CDR3 is CASSPPSSGRLSEQYF. DNA of the CDR3: TGTGCCAGCTCACCACCATCGTCGGGACGCCTTTCCGAGCAGTACTTC.

The genes are TRBV6-4 and TRBJ2-7, with 13 bases that match TRBD2. Germline CDR1 reads MRHNA; CDR2 reads SNTAGT. The junction had 13 bases not matched to a gene; V was cut back by 5 bases and J by 6 bases. The CDR3 totals 17 residues. The CDR3 here is CASSLSRLTSGRPEQYF. In DNA form, the CDR3 reads TGTGCCAGCAGTCTTTCGCGATTGACTAGCGGGAGGCCCGAGCAGTACTTC.

The chain couples TRBV5-1 to TRBJ2-1; D may be TRBD1 (5 bases). Germline-derived CDR1 and CDR2 are SGHRS and YFSETQ. The CDR3 totals 12 residues. V was clipped by 4 bases and J by 8 bases, with 10 bases between them. CDR3 DNA: TGCGCCAGCAGCAGGGGCTGGGATGAGCAGTTCTTC. Residues: CASSRGWDEQFF.

The DNA for the CDR3 is TGCAGCGTTGGGGGGACAGGTGGCTACACCTTC. As protein: CSVGGTGGYTF. The chain recombines TRBV29-1 with TRBJ1-2; 8 bases line up with TRBD1. CDR3 size: 11 residues. Trimming at V came to 4 bases and at J to 7 bases, leaving 2 bases not matched to a gene. Germline V gene sequence: CDR1 SQVTM, CDR2 ANQGSEA.

CDR3 DNA: TGTGCCAGCAGTTACGACAGGGTTAAAAATGAGCAGTTCTTC. Its translation is CASSYDRVKNEQFF. The chain links TRBV6-5 to TRBJ2-1, with 7 bases identical to TRBD1. The germline gives CDR1 MNHEY, CDR2 SVGAGI. V lost 2 bases to trimming and J lost 7 bases; unmatched junction nucleotides: 5. The CDR3 runs to 14 residues.

This chain uses TRBV5-6 with TRBJ2-7, with a tentative D call TRBD1 (6 bases). The germline V gene encodes CDR1 SGHDT and CDR2 YYEEEE. V was clipped by 0 bases and J by 6 bases, with 10 bases between them. CDR3 length equals 13 residues. Here the CDR3 DNA reads TGTGCCAGCAGCTTGGACAGGGAAGGCGAGCAGTACTTC. Translation: CASSLDREGEQYF.

This chain uses TRBV3-1 (or the pseudogene TRBV3-2) with TRBJ1-6; 8 bases match TRBD1. The germline V gene has CDR1 LGHDT and CDR2 YNNKEL (reference sequence). CDR3 length equals 15 residues. J lost 10 bases, V lost 4 bases, and 9 bases had no gene match. The CDR3 DNA reads as TGTGCCAGCAGCCCCTACGGACAGGGAAACTCACCCCTCCACTTT. It encodes CASSPYGQGNSPLHF.